These 23 T cell receptor beta chains came from one sample sequenced in a study of cytomegalovirus exposure and HLA in healthy donors. This PCR relied on a set of 60 Vbeta primers and 13 Jbeta primers. Libraries were prepared by immunoSEQ multiplex PCR; TCRdb keeps only in-frame clonotypes and omits some of them. The table for this sample gives 200,000 to 250,000 clones. Sequencing was done on a sample of PBMCs. Receptors originate from a girl aged 2 to 10 in good health and CMV-seropositive.

The rearrangement links TRBV2 to TRBJ1-2; D gene uncertain. CDR3 size: 11 residues. Between the trimmed V and J ends, which lost 6 bases and 6 bases, there was a span of 8 bases. The germline gives CDR1 SNHLY, CDR2 FYNNEI. CDR3 in amino acids: CASSPDNGYTF. CDR3 nucleotide sequence: TGTGCCAGCAGCCCAGACAATGGCTACACCTTC.

The chain links TRBV27 to TRBJ1-1; TRBD1 matches 7 bases. CDR1 and CDR2 from the germline V gene are MNHEY and SMNVEV (reference sequence). The CDR3 has 16 amino acids. The trim removed 5 bases at V and 4 bases at J, leaving 13 bases unmatched. The CDR3 bases are TGTGCCAGCAGTCCCAGACAGGGTCGGAGCCCCACTGAAGCTTTCTTT. This encodes CASSPRQGRSPTEAFF.

The chain recombines TRBV27 with TRBJ2-7; 8 positions match TRBD2. This CDR3 contains 14 residues. Trimming took 7 bases from V and 6 from J; bases not matched to a gene: 11. Germline lookup yields CDR1 MNHEY and CDR2 SMNVEV (reference sequence). The CDR3 loop reads CASTLSGISGEQYF. CDR3 coding DNA: TGTGCCAGCACCCTTAGCGGGATCAGCGGCGAGCAGTACTTC.

V is TRBV5-1 and J is TRBJ2-1; 15 bases line up with TRBD2. The germline gives CDR1 SGHRS, CDR2 YFSETQ. The CDR3 runs to 15 residues. The junction had 5 bases not matched to a gene; V was cut back by 4 bases and J by 9 bases. The CDR3 loop reads CASSQPGLAGGEQFF. The CDR3 nucleotides read TGCGCCAGCAGCCAGCCGGGACTAGCGGGAGGTGAGCAGTTCTTC.

With regard to this clone: This same CDR3 is encoded by further DNA sequences in the sample. The rearrangement joins TRBV12-5 to TRBJ2-7, with TRBD2 identical over 9 bases. In germline, CDR1 is LGHNT, CDR2 FRNRAP. Germline trimming cut 5 bases from V and 10 bases from J; bases unmatched to any gene: 21. The CDR3 is 17 residues long. In DNA form, the CDR3 reads TGTGCTAGTGGTAACCCCCCCGTGGCGGGAGGGCCGATGGGACAGTACTTC. The encoded protein is CASGNPPVAGGPMGQYF.

In regard to this clone: Germline and junction disagree at one end, which may indicate a read error. The rearrangement uses TRBV29-1 and TRBJ1-1; 7 bases are a match to TRBD1. Germline CDR1 is SQVTM and CDR2 is ANQGSEA. CDR3 size: 13 residues. The CDR3 spells CSVEVLGGTDAFF. For the CDR3, the DNA is TGCAGCGTTGAAGTCCTAGGGGGCACTGATGCTTTCTTT.

The CDR3 DNA reads TGTGCCAGCAGCGTAGGGACTAGCGGTATCTACGAGCAGTACTTC. It translates to CASSVGTSGIYEQYF. J is TRBJ2-7 and V is TRBV9, with 10 bases lining up with TRBD2. Germline V CDR1 and CDR2: SGDLS, YYNGEE. This CDR3 region has 15 residues. V trimming: 0 bases; J trimming: 3 bases; junction bases outside the gene matches: 3.

The rearrangement uses TRBV28 and TRBJ2-3; no reliable D call. V shed 3 bases and J shed 10 bases, with 17 bases lying between them. The CDR3 spans 14 residues. Germline lookup yields CDR1 MDHEN and CDR2 SYDVKM. The CDR3: CASSFRATVGSQYF. CDR3 nucleotide sequence: TGTGCCAGCAGTTTCAGAGCGACCGTGGGTTCGCAGTATTTT.

The chain carries TRBV30 and TRBJ2-1; 10 bases map to TRBD1. With 6 bases clipped from V and 0 bases from J, the junction kept 14 bases outside the gene matches. Germline CDR1 reads GTSNPN; CDR2 reads SVGIG (reference sequence). The CDR3 runs 18 residues. In DNA, the CDR3 is TGTGCCTGTTGGGACAGGGGCGTACTAGGAAGCTCCTACAATGAGCAGTTCTTC. Translated, it gives CACWDRGVLGSSYNEQFF.

The V and J genes are TRBV7-8 and TRBJ2-7, with 13 bases identical to TRBD2. V lost 4 bases to trimming and J lost 2 bases; unmatched junction nucleotides: 11. This CDR3 contains 18 residues. The V gene's germline CDR1 is SGHVS and CDR2 FQNEAQ. This CDR3 is CASSWGLAGTYQTYEQYF. DNA for the CDR3: TGTGCCAGCAGCTGGGGACTAGCGGGAACCTACCAAACCTACGAGCAGTACTTC.

V gene TRBV2 combines with J gene TRBJ1-5, with D perhaps TRBD1 (5 bases). V dropped 4 bases and J dropped 0 bases, with 10 bases sitting between them. The CDR3 is 15 residues long. CDR1 and CDR2 (germline): SNHLY, FYNNEI. CDR3 sequence reads: CASSAGGGSNQPQHF. CDR3 nucleotide sequence: TGTGCCAGCAGTGCCGGGGGTGGTAGCAATCAGCCCCAGCATTTT.

V usage is TRBV9 and J usage is TRBJ2-3, with D tentatively TRBD2 (6 bases). V gave up 3 bases and J gave up 7 bases, with 18 bases separating them. Per the germline V gene, CDR1 is SGDLS and CDR2 is YYNGEE. The CDR3 contains 15 residues. CDR3 residues: CASSAGVAEGHTQYF. The DNA of the CDR3 is TGTGCCAGCAGCGCGGGGGTAGCGGAGGGCCATACGCAGTATTTT.

The chain recombines TRBV7-9 with TRBJ2-7; 12 bases line up with TRBD2. The CDR3 extends over 15 amino acids. The junction had 4 bases not matched to a gene; V was cut back by 5 bases and J by 2 bases. Germline CDR1 is SEHNR and CDR2 is FQNEAQ (reference sequence). CDR3 in DNA: TGTGCCAGCAGCCCTAGCGGGAGGGTACCCTACGAGCAGTACTTC. Translating gives CASSPSGRVPYEQYF.

The CDR3, as DNA: TGCGCCAGCAGCGCGGACAGGCGTAATGAGCAGTTCTTC. Its protein is CASSADRRNEQFF. The chain has TRBV5-1 and TRBJ2-1; 7 bases map to TRBD1. V shed 4 bases, J shed 7 bases, and the junction held 5 bases outside the gene matches. Germline V CDR1 and CDR2: SGHRS, YFSETQ. The CDR3 spans 13 residues.

V gene TRBV5-1 combines with J gene TRBJ2-1; the match to TRBD2 covers 11 bases. The trim removed 4 bases at V and 7 bases at J, leaving 7 bases unmatched. In germline, CDR1 is SGHRS, CDR2 YFSETQ. CDR3 length equals 15 residues. The CDR3 reads CASSATSGSSNEQFF. The CDR3 nucleotides are TGCGCCAGCAGCGCTACTAGCGGGAGTAGTAATGAGCAGTTCTTC. The full variable domain, with the rest looked up from reference TRBV5-1 and TRBJ2-1, is KAGVTQTPRYLIKTRGQQVTLSCSPISGHRSVSWYQQTPGQGLQFLFEYFSETQRNKGNFPGRFSGRQFSNSRSEMNVSTLELGDSALYLCASSATSGSSNEQFFGPGTRLTVL.

Remarks on this clone: Other nucleotide sequences from this sample produce the same CDR3. The chain couples TRBV28 to TRBJ2-5; no clear D gene. Germline lookup yields CDR1 MDHEN and CDR2 SYDVKM. The CDR3 extends over 13 amino acids. The V end lost 3 bases, the J end lost 2 bases, and 7 bases lay between the germline ends. This CDR3 reads CASSFPGQETQYF. The CDR3 DNA is TGTGCCAGCAGTTTCCCAGGACAAGAGACCCAGTACTTC.

The chain has TRBV28 and TRBJ1-5; TRBD1 agrees at 7 bases. This CDR3 region has 17 residues. The V segment lost 6 bases and the J segment 0 bases; nucleotides outside the gene matches: 11. Germline lookup yields CDR1 MDHEN and CDR2 SYDVKM. The chain's CDR3 is CASSAGTAMPSNQPQHF. The CDR3 DNA sequence: TGTGCCAGCAGCGCCGGGACAGCTATGCCTAGCAATCAGCCCCAGCATTTT.

CDR3 DNA sequence: TGTGCCAGCAGCTTTTTTGGGCAAACAGCTTTCTTT. As protein: CASSFFGQTAFF. V is TRBV5-4 and J is TRBJ1-1; D remains unclear. Germline V lookup: CDR1 SGHNT, CDR2 YYREEE (reference sequence). Trimming took 2 bases from V and 10 from J, leaving 12 bases between them. The CDR3 loop spans 12 amino acids.

The V gene is TRBV5-1, the J gene TRBJ1-2; unclear D gene. The CDR3 runs to 14 residues. CDR1 is SGHRS, CDR2 YFSETQ, per germline. Trimming took off 4 bases at V and 4 bases at J, with 14 bases between the two ends. The CDR3 sequence: CASSRGPNLYGYTF. The DNA of the CDR3 is TGCGCCAGCAGCCGCGGGCCAAACCTCTATGGCTACACCTTC.

The chain couples TRBV28 to TRBJ2-1; D gene uncertain. From germline, CDR1 is MDHEN and CDR2 SYDVKM. CDR3 size: 16 residues. Trimming shortened V by 2 bases and J by 2 bases, and 13 bases separated the two germline ends. The CDR3 is CASSLPSRPAYNEQFF. In DNA form, the CDR3 reads TGTGCCAGCAGTTTACCAAGTCGTCCAGCCTACAATGAGCAGTTCTTC.

The chain recombines TRBV11-2 with TRBJ2-5; 10 nucleotides agree with TRBD2. The CDR3 has 14 amino acids. Germline V gene sequence: CDR1 SGHAT, CDR2 FQNNGV. The ends lost 4 bases at V and 5 bases at J; junction bases unmatched: 4. CDR3 in amino acids: CASSWSGRGETQYF. The CDR3 DNA reads as TGTGCCAGCAGCTGGAGCGGGAGGGGTGAGACCCAGTACTTC.

The chain carries TRBV18 and TRBJ2-3, with 11 bases matching TRBD2. The CDR3 spans 12 residues. CDR1 is KGHSH, CDR2 LQKENI, per germline. Trimming removed 6 bases from V and 14 bases from J; junction bases left unmatched: 7. The CDR3 DNA is TGTGCCAGCTCCCCGGGACTAGCGGCTCGGTATTTT. This encodes CASSPGLAARYF.

This CDR3 is CASSLVRGPQETQYF. The CDR3 coding sequence is TGTGCCAGCAGCTTAGTCAGGGGGCCCCAAGAGACCCAGTACTTC. J is TRBJ2-5 and V is TRBV7-6; 8 positions match TRBD1. The CDR3 is 15 residues long. Germline V gene lookup returns CDR1 SGHVS and CDR2 FNYEAQ. V shed 1 base and J 1 base; nucleotides not matched to a gene: 2.